Detailed here is one TCR beta chain. Its specificity is unknown. Isolating PBMCs gave at least 6.5 million of these cells per sample. The use of a sample-barcoded 5' primer and a J-beta primer mix characterized a second PCR of roughly 7 to 12 cycles. TCRdb fed the 5' RACE reads into MiXCR, producing one record per CDR3 protein. The top ten clones hold roughly 2% of a sample with roughly 1,800,000 distinct CDR3 sequences, just under 50% of them seen once. With 4 bases removed from V and 13 bases from J, the gap between germline ends came to 15 bases. This CDR3 is built from 12 residues. In germline, CDR1 is SGHDT, CDR2 YYEEEE. The data originate from a study of blood T cells in healthy people across ages. Whole-study findings and limits: No conclusive comparison of naive versus antigen-experienced cells was possible with unsorted PBMCs. In long-lived donors, naive CD4+ cell counts and diversity exceeded those of aged donors.

The sequence derives from a woman aged 40 to 50 in good health. The chain employs TRBV5-6 and TRBJ2-4; a weak D match, TRBD2 (6 bases). Source material: blood. The CDR3 reads CASSRDSREQYF. For the CDR3, the DNA is TGTGCCAGCAGCCGGGACTCTCGGGAGCAGTACTTC.